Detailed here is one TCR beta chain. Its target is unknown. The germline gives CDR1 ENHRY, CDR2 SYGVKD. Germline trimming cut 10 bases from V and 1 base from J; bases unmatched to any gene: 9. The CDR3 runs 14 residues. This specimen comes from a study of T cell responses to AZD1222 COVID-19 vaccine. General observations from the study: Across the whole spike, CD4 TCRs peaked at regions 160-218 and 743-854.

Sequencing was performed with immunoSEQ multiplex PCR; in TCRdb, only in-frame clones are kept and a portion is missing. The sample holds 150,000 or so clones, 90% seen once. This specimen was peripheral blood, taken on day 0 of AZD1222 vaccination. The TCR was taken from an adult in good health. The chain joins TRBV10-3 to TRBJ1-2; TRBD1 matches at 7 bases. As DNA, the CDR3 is TGTGCCACGGATCCCGGGACAGATAACTATGGCTACACCTTC. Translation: CATDPGTDNYGYTF.